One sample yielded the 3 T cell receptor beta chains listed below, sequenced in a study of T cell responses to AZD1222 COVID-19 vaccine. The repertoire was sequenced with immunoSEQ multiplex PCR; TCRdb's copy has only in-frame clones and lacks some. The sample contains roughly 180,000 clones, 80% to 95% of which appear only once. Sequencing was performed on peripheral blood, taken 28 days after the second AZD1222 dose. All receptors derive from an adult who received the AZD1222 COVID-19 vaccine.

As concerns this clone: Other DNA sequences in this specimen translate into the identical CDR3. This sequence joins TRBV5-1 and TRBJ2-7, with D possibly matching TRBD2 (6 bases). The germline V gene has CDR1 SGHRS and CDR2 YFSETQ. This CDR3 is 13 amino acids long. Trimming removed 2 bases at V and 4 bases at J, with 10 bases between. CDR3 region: CASSLAGSYEQYF. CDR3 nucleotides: TGCGCCAGCAGCTTAGCGGGCTCTTACGAGCAGTACTTC.

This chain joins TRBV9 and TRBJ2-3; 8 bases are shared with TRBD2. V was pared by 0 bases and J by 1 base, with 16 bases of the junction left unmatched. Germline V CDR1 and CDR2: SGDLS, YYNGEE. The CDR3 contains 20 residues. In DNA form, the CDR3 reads TGTGCCAGCAGCGTAGGAGGGTCCGGGAGGGCCGGGTCGGGCACAGATACGCAGTATTTT. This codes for CASSVGGSGRAGSGTDTQYF.

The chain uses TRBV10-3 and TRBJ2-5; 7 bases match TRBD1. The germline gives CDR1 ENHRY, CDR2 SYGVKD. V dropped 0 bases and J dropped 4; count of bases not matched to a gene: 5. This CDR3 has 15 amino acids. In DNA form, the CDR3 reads TGTGCCATCAGTGAGTCTACAGGGGTATTAGAGACCCAGTACTTC. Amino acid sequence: CAISESTGVLETQYF.